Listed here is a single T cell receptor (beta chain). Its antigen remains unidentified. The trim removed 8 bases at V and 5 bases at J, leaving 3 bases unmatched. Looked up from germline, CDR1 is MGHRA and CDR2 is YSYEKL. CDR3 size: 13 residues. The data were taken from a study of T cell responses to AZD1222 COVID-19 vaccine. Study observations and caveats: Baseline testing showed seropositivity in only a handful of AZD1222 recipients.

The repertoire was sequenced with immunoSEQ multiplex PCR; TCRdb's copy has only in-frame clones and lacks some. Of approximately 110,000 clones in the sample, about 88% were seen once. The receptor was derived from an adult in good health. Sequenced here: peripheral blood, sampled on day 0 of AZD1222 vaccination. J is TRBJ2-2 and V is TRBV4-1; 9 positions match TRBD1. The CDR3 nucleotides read TGCGCCAGCCGACAGGGGGTAACCGGGGAGCTGTTTTTT. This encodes CASRQGVTGELFF.